This T cell receptor (beta chain) was found in a study of PD-L1 blockade in urothelial cancer. The overall study: Patients initiated atezolizumab in the mid-2010s at 1,200 mg intravenously every 3 weeks. Blood-derived samples held a median approximately 140,000 T cells. In the patient group, about 85% of the roughly 30 were males with bladder-origin urothelial cancer.

Only one count was recorded for this clone. Only in-frame clones appear in the TCRdb table, and some are missing; sequencing was by immunoSEQ multiplex PCR. The sample includes about 38,000 clones, around four fifths seen only once; the top ten take over 12%. Germline V gene sequence: CDR1 SGHRS, CDR2 YFSETQ. This CDR3 comprises 16 residues. Trimming shortened V by 0 bases and J by 0 bases, and 7 bases separated the two germline ends. The sample's time point: pretreatment peripheral blood. This clonotype was sampled from a man of 80 years or more with urothelial cancer. The chain links TRBV5-1 to TRBJ2-6, with D unresolved. Sequencing used PBMCs, obtained around atezolizumab (anti-PD-L1) treatment. CDR3 region: CASSLGSTSGANVLTF. CDR3 sequence (DNA): TGCGCCAGCAGCTTGGGGTCTACCTCTGGGGCCAACGTCCTGACTTTC.